The entry that follows covers one T cell receptor beta chain sequence. The antigen it recognizes is unknown. The record has no base qualities; no much larger clone is one base away. Donors were healthy HIV-negative adults with no recently reported acute infections or vaccinations. All donors were Caucasian adults living in Nashville, Tennessee, USA. Magnetic negative selection was used to enrich CD4+ T cells, after which naive cells were positively selected on CD45RA and the negative fraction became the memory subset. Blood was obtained by leukapheresis, after which PBMCs were separated by Ficoll-Histopaque density gradient centrifugation and cryopreserved in liquid nitrogen vapor phase. Analytical flow cytometry was used to check the purity and quantity of each magnetically sorted T cell population. Each sorted fraction had its genomic DNA isolated and then quantified by UV absorbance on a Nanodrop 2000c.

TCR CDR3 regions were amplified from genomic DNA by multiplex PCR using the deep immunoSEQ assay. Genomic DNA extracted from each cell subset was distributed evenly over all wells of several immunoSEQ 96-well plates, and each plate served as one replicate. For sorted subsets, roughly 200 ng of genomic DNA, equivalent to around 29,000 T cell genomes, went into each replicate PCR. Purified libraries were measured with a Qubit 3.0 fluorometer, size-checked on a Bioanalyzer 2100, and measured again with the KAPA Library Quantification kit. Every immunoSEQ 96-well plate was sequenced on a separate single-read 150-cycle Illumina NextSeq 550 flow cell. Turning to the authors' computational methods: Because the immunoSEQ output held only junctional sequences and lacked quality scores, the filtering could not match the filtering applied to full-length reads. Sequences were annotated with PyIR, a Python wrapper for IgBLAST v1.9, and V/J genes and CDR3 were assigned using IMGT germline references. Reads with weak V/J assignments (E-value above 1e-6), missing CDR3, stop codons, out-of-frame junctions, or ambiguous translated residues were removed. V3J clonotypes were defined as sequences sharing the same inferred V gene, J gene, and CDR3 amino acid sequence. Percentage overlap between repertoires was computed as shared unique clonotypes divided by the size of the smaller repertoire. Richness of each repertoire was evaluated using RTK rarefaction, the Chao1 estimator, and Recon v2.1 estimates of unobserved clonotypes. Generation probabilities for all TCRbeta clonotypes obtained by the gDNA method from a handful of donors were computed using OLGA. The clones in this table, taken by TCRdb from immuneACCESS, are in-frame only. Not every clone is retained; where verified, under half of the shortfall comes from an unresolved V gene, and the cause of the rest is unknown. That table supplies the V and J calls and clone size; D and trimming were determined from the DNA. Here the sample has a few million clones; 85% to 95% occur a single time. Clones ranked in the top ten supply approximately 0.4% of the sample.

This sample was included in a study of shared clonotypes between healthy human individuals (dated by TCRdb to 2019 to 2021). About the study as a whole: The cohort included a few men and a couple of women between 18 and 49 years of age. For each donor, three plates each were used for CD4 naive and CD4 memory, two plates were used for CD8 naive, and one plate was used for CD8 memory. The study deeply sequenced blood TCR repertoires of 5 or 6 healthy adults to estimate repertoire size and the extent of clonotype sharing between individuals. To increase sequencing depth and limit assay-specific biases, TCR repertoire library preparation and sequencing were carried out by different laboratories using diverse techniques. Per donor, leukapheresis produced somewhere between about 0.94 and 9.5 billion PBMCs.

At the junction V is shortened by 2 bases and J by 7 bases, with 9 bases in between. There are 13 amino acids in the CDR3, from cysteine to phenylalanine inclusive. The kept DNA is CDR3 alone, 39 bases in frame from the first base. Via the germline V gene, CDR1 is KGHSH and CDR2 LQKENI. What the authors observed across the whole study: Across a handful of donors, about 5% of naive CD4, over 3% of naive CD8, 2.3% of memory CD4, and roughly 0.41% of memory CD8 clonotypes were shared. Incomplete sequencing was indicated by rarefaction of sorted-subset datasets, despite the large sequencing depth. Pairwise subsampling led to the expectation that sequencing depth would affect the degree of clonotype sharing among donors. Only blood was sampled, and tissue TCR repertoires likely differ from those in blood. Compared with non-shared clonotypes, clonotypes shared by all four sorted-subset donors had higher generation probabilities. Naive subsets generally had larger estimated clonotype richness than memory subsets. Because the study included a small number of donors, the genetic and exposure-history diversity represented was limited.

The material sequenced was naive CD4+ T cells from PBMCs. The cell subset or site label, as the study defines it: CD45RA+ positively selected. The TCR originated in a man between 18 and 35 years old in good health. Some clones in this sample may be carry-over from other donors' samples. Here the chain combines TRBV18 and TRBJ2-1; perhaps TRBD1 is the D gene, with 5 bases matching. The DNA reads as follows: TGTGCCAGCTCACCATCTTCAGGGAATGAGCAGTTCTTC. This codes for CASSPSSGNEQFF.